The 16 T cell receptor beta chains in this list originate from one sample, sequenced in a study of shared clonotypes between healthy human individuals. Repertoires were generated with immunoSEQ multiplex PCR, while TCRdb's copy carries only in-frame clones and drops some. Of some 450,000 clones in the sample, approximately 71% were seen once. The sequencing sample was made of PBMCs. The receptors here all came from a woman in her 40s in good health. Some clones in this sample may be carry-over from other donors' samples.

This chain joins TRBV6-1 and TRBJ1-1; 7 nucleotides align to TRBD1. This CDR3 region has 13 residues. V lost 7 bases to trimming and J lost 11 bases; unmatched junction nucleotides: 13. CDR1 MNHNS and CDR2 SASEGT come from the germline V gene. In DNA, the CDR3 is TGTGCCAGCACCCCGAGAGGGGGCAGGGGTGCTTTCTTT. Amino acids: CASTPRGGRGAFF.

A single count supports this clone. The chain is built from TRBV19 and TRBJ2-7; a possible D gene is TRBD2 (6 bases). The CDR3 sequence is 14 residues long. In germline, CDR1 is LNHDA, CDR2 SQIVND (reference sequence). Trimming stripped 1 base from V and 1 base from J, with 8 bases between. This chain's CDR3 is CASSIVEGSYEQYF. CDR3 in DNA: TGTGCCAGTAGTATAGTGGAGGGATCCTACGAGCAGTACTTC.

This chain uses TRBV30 with TRBJ2-2; 8 bases align to TRBD2. This CDR3 is built from 16 residues. CDR1 is GTSNPN, CDR2 SVGIG, per germline (reference sequence). The junction had 8 bases not matched to a gene; V was cut back by 1 base and J by 4 bases. In DNA, the CDR3 is TGTGCCTGGAGTGGGATAGCGGGAAGGATCACCGGGGAGCTGTTTTTT. This gives the protein CAWSGIAGRITGELFF. Full variable domain (missing parts from reference TRBV30 and TRBJ2-2): SQTIHQWPATLVQPVGSPLSLECTVEGTSNPNLYWYRQAAGRGLQLLFYSVGIGQISSEVPQNLSASRPQDRQFILSSKKLLLSDSGFYLCAWSGIAGRITGELFFGEGSRLTVL.

This clone has a single count. V is TRBV7-8 and J is TRBJ1-1; no firm D call. V lost 8 bases and J 2 bases, leaving 3 bases between the germline ends. CDR1 SGHVS and CDR2 FQNEAQ come from the germline V gene. CDR3 length equals 10 residues. CDR3 bases: TGTGCCAGCGCAAACACTGAAGCTTTCTTT. Amino acid sequence: CASANTEAFF.

The J gene is TRBJ1-1, the V gene TRBV6-6; TRBD1 might be the D (6 bases). The CDR3 has 13 amino acids. Trimming shortened V by 5 bases and J by 1 base, and 8 bases separated the two germline ends. CDR1 is MNHNY and CDR2 is SVGAGI in the germline V gene (reference sequence). This chain's CDR3 is CASSRQENTEAFF. The CDR3 DNA is TGTGCCAGCAGTCGACAGGAGAACACTGAAGCTTTCTTT.

V is TRBV11-2 and J is TRBJ2-5, with 7 bases aligning to TRBD2. The CDR3 is 15 residues long. V was pared by 1 base and J by 2 bases, with 4 bases of the junction left unmatched. The V gene's germline CDR1 is SGHAT and CDR2 FQNNGV. The CDR3 bases are TGTGCCAGCAGCTTAGGGCTAGCGGTACAAGAGACCCAGTACTTC. It is translated as CASSLGLAVQETQYF.

This clone was seen only a few times. J is TRBJ2-1 and V is TRBV18; 14 bases agree with TRBD2. Losses at the gene ends were 3 bases for V and 8 bases for J; bases not matched to a gene: 6. Germline CDR1 and CDR2: KGHSH and LQKENI. This CDR3 spans 16 amino acids. The CDR3 sequence: CASSPGTSGRSDEQFF. The CDR3 nucleotides are TGTGCCAGCTCACCCGGGACTAGCGGGAGATCTGATGAGCAGTTCTTC.

The chain joins TRBV6-1 to TRBJ2-5, with 8 nucleotides matching TRBD1. Germline V lookup: CDR1 MNHNS, CDR2 SASEGT. V was clipped by 8 bases and J by 2 bases; unmatched bases: 10. This CDR3 spans 15 amino acids. This chain's CDR3 is CASATWTGSQETQYF. DNA of the CDR3: TGTGCCAGCGCCACGTGGACAGGGTCGCAAGAGACCCAGTACTTC.

In this sample, this clone turned up once. The chain is built from TRBV28 and TRBJ2-4, with D possibly matching TRBD2 (6 bases). Germline CDR1 reads MDHEN; CDR2 reads SYDVKM. CDR3 length equals 13 residues. V shed 6 bases and J shed 9 bases, with 15 bases lying between them. The CDR3 is CASSVGRRGIQYF. In DNA form, the CDR3 reads TGTGCCAGCAGCGTCGGACGGAGGGGCATTCAGTACTTC.

The chain uses TRBV4-2 and TRBJ2-7; 9 bases are a match to TRBD2. Germline lookup yields CDR1 LGHNA and CDR2 YNFKEQ. CDR3 length equals 15 residues. The J segment lost 6 bases and the V segment lost 1 base, leaving 7 bases of the junction unmatched. The CDR3 here is CASSQAGGRAGEQYF. The CDR3 DNA is TGTGCCAGCAGCCAAGCGGGCGGGAGGGCCGGCGAGCAGTACTTC.

This chain connects TRBV27 to TRBJ1-1; 9 bases are a match to TRBD1. The CDR3 consists of 14 residues. Trimming removed 6 bases from V and 5 bases from J; junction bases left unmatched: 7. The germline V gene has CDR1 MNHEY and CDR2 SMNVEV (reference sequence). The CDR3 region has the DNA TGTGCCAGCAGACCACAGGGGGCCTGGACTGAAGCTTTCTTT. Amino acid sequence: CASRPQGAWTEAFF.

On this clone itself: A much bigger clone sits one base away, suggesting this may be a read error. Other DNA sequences from this sample encode an identical CDR3 as well. This chain connects TRBV18 to TRBJ2-3, with a weak D call TRBD1 (6 bases). Germline V CDR1 and CDR2: KGHSH, LQKENI. The CDR3 runs 14 residues. The chain's CDR3 is CASSPRDNTDTQYF. For the CDR3, the DNA is TGTGCCAGCTCGCCACGGGACAACACAGATACGCAGTATTTT.

The chain joins TRBV11-2 to TRBJ1-2, with 10 nucleotides matching TRBD1. The CDR3 is 15 amino acids. Unmatched junction bases numbered 9, after V lost 5 bases and J lost 6 bases. CDR1 is SGHAT and CDR2 is FQNNGV in the germline V gene. The CDR3 is CASSDPGQGFNGYTF. CDR3 in DNA: TGTGCCAGCAGCGACCCGGGACAGGGGTTTAATGGCTACACCTTC.

The genes are TRBV10-2 and TRBJ1-4; TRBD1 might be the D (5 bases). In germline, CDR1 is WSHSY, CDR2 SAAADI. The CDR3 is 14 residues long. Trimming cost V 3 bases and J 6 bases, with 11 bases left between them. The CDR3 sequence is CASSDGAGDEKLFF. DNA of the CDR3: TGCGCCAGCAGTGACGGGGCCGGGGATGAAAAACTGTTTTTT.

A word on this clone: A much larger clone lies one base from this, so it may be a read error. Other DNA sequences in this sample translate to the same CDR3. The chain couples TRBV7-2 to TRBJ2-5, with 8 bases identical to TRBD1. The closer fit of TRBJ2-7 to the DNA end suggests the J call may be wrong. There are 13 residues in the CDR3. Germline CDR1 SGHTA, CDR2 FQGNSA. CDR3 nucleotides: TGTGCCAGCAGCTCACAGGGGGCCTACGAGCAGTACTTC. Translated: CASSSQGAYEQYF.

In the case of this clone: A much larger clonotype is one base distant, so this may be a read error. Written as DNA, the CDR3 is TGTGCCAGCAGCTTAGGTGGGGCGGGTGTCTATGGCTACACCTTC. Translation: CASSLGGAGVYGYTF. The chain links TRBV7-2 to TRBJ1-2; D might be TRBD1 (5 bases). CDR1 is SGHTA and CDR2 is FQGNSA in the germline V gene. Trimming took off 1 base at V and 4 bases at J, with 13 bases between the two ends. This CDR3 is 15 amino acids long.